The 25 T cell receptor beta chains reported below all come from one sample, sequenced in a study of early T cells in non-severe SARS-CoV-2 infection. TCRdb redid the calling of the 5' RACE reads with MiXCR, one entry per CDR3 protein. Found here are roughly 51,000 distinct CDR3 sequences, 6% to 8% of them singletons; the top ten hold about 5.3%. Specimen: whole blood. These receptors were taken from an adult who was a healthcare worker with PCR-confirmed SARS-CoV-2 infection or an uninfected control (not recorded which).

This clonotype has only a few counts. V and J are TRBV5-4 and TRBJ2-5; 8 nucleotides agree with TRBD1. V shed 2 bases and J 5 bases; nucleotides not matched to a gene: 8. Germline-derived CDR1 and CDR2 are SGHNT and YYREEE (reference sequence). The CDR3 contains 15 residues. This chain's CDR3 is CASSLRTGSSETQYF. The CDR3, as DNA: TGTGCCAGCAGCTTACGGACAGGGAGTTCGGAGACCCAGTACTTC.

This clonotype occurred a few times. The CDR3 bases are TGCAGTGCTAGAGATTGGGGCACGAGCTCCTACGAGCAGTACTTC. Protein product: CSARDWGTSSYEQYF. This chain uses TRBV20-1 with TRBJ2-7, with D possibly being TRBD1 (5 bases). Germline V gene lookup returns CDR1 DFQATT and CDR2 SNEGSKA (reference sequence). The CDR3 contains 15 residues. Trimming pared 0 bases from V and 0 bases from J, leaving 12 bases between.

The table lists this clonotype with a few counts. The J gene is TRBJ1-1, the V gene TRBV24-1; D is undetermined. V was cut by 9 bases and J by 5 bases, with 12 bases left in between. Germline V gene lookup returns CDR1 KGHDR and CDR2 SFDVKD. The CDR3 sequence is 12 residues long. The CDR3 sequence is CATSPRGTEAFF. The CDR3 DNA sequence: TGTGCCACCTCCCCTAGAGGGACTGAAGCTTTCTTT.

This clonotype was seen many times. The chain recombines TRBV29-1 with TRBJ1-1; TRBD1 might be the D (6 bases). The CDR3 consists of 11 residues. CDR1 is SQVTM, CDR2 ANQGSEA, per germline. V was clipped by 5 bases and J by 5 bases, with 9 bases between them. The CDR3 loop reads CSVPGVTEAFF. The CDR3 DNA follows: TGCAGCGTTCCAGGGGTTACTGAAGCTTTCTTT.

The chain recombines TRBV10-3 with TRBJ2-1; D is undetermined. Germline V lookup: CDR1 ENHRY, CDR2 SYGVKD. The CDR3 covers 12 residues. Trimming removed 3 bases from V and 13 bases from J, with 13 bases in between. The CDR3 region has the DNA TGTGCCATCAGTGATTCAAGTGCTTTTCAGTTCTTC. Translation: CAISDSSAFQFF.

This clonotype was counted many times. V gene TRBV23-1 combines with J gene TRBJ1-6, with D hard to call. TRBV23-1 is filed as an ORF, its function uncertain. V was pared by 8 bases and J by 7 bases, with 15 bases between. The CDR3 loop spans 14 amino acids. DNA of the CDR3: TGCGCCAGCCCTAAATGTAGAGGGAATTCACCCCTCCACTTT. This translates into CASPKCRGNSPLHF.

This clonotype was picked up a small number of times. The chain has TRBV5-1 and TRBJ2-4, with 8 bases identical to TRBD2. The V gene end was trimmed by 4 bases and the J gene end by 0 bases; junction bases not matched to a gene: 3. Looked up from germline, CDR1 is SGHRS and CDR2 is YFSETQ. CDR3 length: 15 residues. The CDR3 here is CASSVTSEAKNIQYF. The CDR3 DNA reads TGCGCCAGCAGCGTGACTAGCGAAGCCAAAAACATTCAGTACTTC.

This clonotype came up many times. This chain uses TRBV27 with TRBJ2-3, with TRBD1 identical over 8 bases. CDR1 is MNHEY and CDR2 is SMNVEV in the germline V gene (reference sequence). CDR3 length: 13 residues. Germline trimming cut 8 bases from V and 4 bases from J; bases unmatched to any gene: 5. The CDR3 sequence: CASHGQGSDTQYF. The CDR3 region has the DNA TGTGCCAGCCATGGACAGGGCTCAGATACGCAGTATTTT.

This clonotype was detected many times. The rearrangement links TRBV28 to TRBJ2-2; D remains ambiguous. The V gene lost 3 bases and the J gene lost 7 bases, with 9 bases spanning the gap. The CDR3 covers 13 residues. The germline gives CDR1 MDHEN, CDR2 SYDVKM. This CDR3 reads CASSFEAGGELFF. CDR3 bases: TGTGCCAGCAGTTTTGAGGCCGGCGGGGAGCTGTTTTTT.

This clonotype was detected ten times or more. The gene calls are TRBV24-1 and TRBJ2-3; possible D gene TRBD1, 5 bases. Germline lookup yields CDR1 KGHDR and CDR2 SFDVKD. Trimming stripped 0 bases from V and 9 bases from J, with 12 bases between. The CDR3 runs to 14 residues. CDR3 amino acids: CATSDLQGQPTQYF. Written as DNA, the CDR3 is TGTGCCACCAGTGATTTGCAAGGACAACCGACGCAGTATTTT.

This chain links TRBV7-2 with TRBJ2-2; 10 bases are shared with TRBD1. Per germline, CDR1 SGHTA and CDR2 FQGNSA. V was pared by 6 bases and J by 0 bases, with 7 bases of the junction left unmatched. The CDR3 contains 17 residues. CDR3 DNA: TGTGCCAGCAGTCAATGGGGACAGGGGACGAACACCGGGGAGCTGTTTTTT. It yields the protein CASSQWGQGTNTGELFF.

This clonotype has just a few counts. This rearrangement joins TRBV25-1 to TRBJ2-5; D is undetermined. The germline V and J ends were trimmed by 6 bases and 0 bases, with 11 bases remaining between them. CDR1 and CDR2 (germline): MGHDK, SYGVNS. The CDR3 totals 14 residues. CDR3: CASSPAQYQETQYF. The DNA of the CDR3 is TGTGCCAGCAGCCCAGCGCAGTACCAAGAGACCCAGTACTTC.

This clonotype was counted between two and nine times. CDR3 loop: CASSQRIASGNTIYF. CDR3 nucleotides: TGCGCCAGCAGCCAACGGATTGCCTCTGGAAACACCATATATTTT. V gene TRBV4-3 combines with J gene TRBJ1-3; D is uncertain. Trimming stripped 2 bases from V and 0 bases from J, with 8 bases between. In germline, CDR1 is LGHNA, CDR2 YSLEER. The CDR3 runs 15 residues.

This clonotype was observed many times. The chain joins TRBV7-9 to TRBJ1-6; tentative D call: TRBD1 (5 bases). V was cut by 0 bases and J by 5 bases, with 8 bases left in between. Germline CDR1 reads SEHNR; CDR2 reads FQNEAQ (reference sequence). This CDR3 is 15 amino acids long. The CDR3 loop is CASSLARGDNSPLHF. CDR3 nucleotide sequence: TGTGCCAGCAGCTTAGCGCGAGGGGATAATTCACCCCTCCACTTT.

This chain joins TRBV6-1 and TRBJ2-3, with TRBD2 matching 10 bases. This CDR3 has 15 amino acids. Germline loops: CDR1 MNHNS, CDR2 SASEGT. The junction had 7 bases not matched to a gene; V was cut back by 4 bases and J by 6 bases. The CDR3 region is CASSALAGEGDTQYF. CDR3 coding DNA: TGTGCCAGCAGTGCCCTAGCGGGGGAAGGTGATACGCAGTATTTT.

The genes are TRBV28 and TRBJ1-1; 7 bases are shared with TRBD1. V dropped 10 bases and J dropped 1; count of bases not matched to a gene: 9. Per germline, CDR1 MDHEN and CDR2 SYDVKM. The CDR3 is made up of 14 amino acids. CDR3 nucleotide sequence: TGTGCCAACAGACGGGACAGCAAGAACACTGAAGCTTTCTTT. Its translation is CANRRDSKNTEAFF.

The table lists this clonotype with many counts. This chain joins TRBV19 and TRBJ2-6, with D tentatively TRBD1 (6 bases). The V end was cut by 4 bases, the J end by 3 bases, with 7 bases between. The CDR3 runs to 14 residues. The germline V gene encodes CDR1 LNHDA and CDR2 SQIVND (reference sequence). The CDR3 DNA follows: TGTGCCAGTAGTACAGGGGTTGGGGCCAACGTCCTGACTTTC. It is translated as CASSTGVGANVLTF.

This chain's CDR3 is CASSLVAGTTDTQYF. The CDR3 region has the DNA TGCGCCAGCAGCTTGGTGGCAGGGACCACAGATACGCAGTATTTT. This rearrangement joins TRBV5-1 to TRBJ2-3; D could derive from TRBD1 or TRBD2 (5 bases each). This CDR3 region has 15 residues. Germline V gene lookup returns CDR1 SGHRS and CDR2 YFSETQ. V was pared by 0 bases and J by 2 bases, with 10 bases between.

This clonotype was counted a few times. This rearrangement joins TRBV20-1 to TRBJ2-2; D might be TRBD1 (6 bases). Trimming pared 3 bases from V and 11 bases from J, leaving 13 bases between. The germline V gene encodes CDR1 DFQATT and CDR2 SNEGSKA (reference sequence). The CDR3 covers 12 residues. The CDR3 region is CSARENRAELFF. The CDR3 DNA follows: TGCAGTGCTAGGGAAAACAGGGCTGAGCTGTTTTTT.

In the case of this clonotype: It may be a read error: a sequence one base away is much more abundant. The V and J genes are TRBV27 and TRBJ1-5; D is unclear. CDR1 MNHEY and CDR2 SMNVEV come from the germline V gene (reference sequence). V lost 3 bases, J lost 4 bases, and 16 bases lay in between. The CDR3 has 16 residues. The CDR3 loop is CASSFSYQLGNQPQHF. The CDR3 coding sequence is TGTGCCAGCAGTTTCTCCTACCAGCTAGGGAATCAGCCCCAGCATTTT.

This clonotype was seen repeatedly, ten times or more. V is TRBV5-4 and J is TRBJ2-2; 12 bases line up with TRBD2. CDR1 is SGHNT and CDR2 is YYREEE in the germline V gene (reference sequence). The length of the CDR3 is 16 residues. Losses at the gene ends were 4 bases for V and 6 bases for J; bases not matched to a gene: 7. The CDR3 region is CASSETGTSGPGELFF. DNA of the CDR3: TGTGCCAGCAGCGAAACCGGGACTAGCGGGCCCGGGGAGCTGTTTTTT. The full variable domain, its missing parts supplied by reference TRBV5-4 and TRBJ2-2, is ETGVTQSPTHLIKTRGQQVTLRCSSQSGHNTVSWYQQALGQGPQFIFQYYREEENGRGNFPPRFSGLQFPNYSSELNVNALELDDSALYLCASSETGTSGPGELFFGEGSRLTVL.

This clonotype was counted ten times or more. The chain links TRBV20-1 to TRBJ1-5; D is undetermined. Germline assignment: CDR1 DFQATT and CDR2 SNEGSKA (reference sequence). There are 13 residues in the CDR3. V dropped 5 bases and J dropped 7 bases, with 15 bases sitting between them. The chain's CDR3 is CSASTEENQPQHF. CDR3 coding DNA: TGCAGTGCTTCCACAGAAGAAAACCAGCCCCAGCATTTT.

This clonotype showed up many times. This chain connects TRBV20-1 to TRBJ2-2, with 7 bases lining up with TRBD1. Unmatched junction bases numbered 0, after V lost 2 bases and J lost 6 bases. This CDR3 comprises 12 residues. Per the germline V gene, CDR1 is DFQATT and CDR2 is SNEGSKA (reference sequence). The CDR3 bases are TGCAGTGCTAGACAGGGGGCCGGGGAGCTGTTTTTT. Translation: CSARQGAGELFF.

This clonotype was observed many times. The chain joins TRBV29-1 to TRBJ2-2; no clear D gene. The CDR3 loop spans 14 amino acids. Trimming shortened V by 4 bases and J by 4 bases, and 13 bases separated the two germline ends. Germline loops: CDR1 SQVTM, CDR2 ANQGSEA. This CDR3 is CSVVVRRGTGELFF. The CDR3 region has the DNA TGCAGCGTTGTGGTGCGTCGCGGCACCGGGGAGCTGTTTTTT.

This clonotype was counted many times. The chain carries TRBV5-1 and TRBJ1-6; the D is unclear. This CDR3 has 17 residues. CDR1 SGHRS and CDR2 YFSETQ come from the germline V gene. Trimming shortened V by 0 bases and J by 7 bases, and 17 bases separated the two germline ends. This CDR3 is CASSLATQAGRNSPLHF. In DNA, the CDR3 is TGCGCCAGCAGCTTGGCAACCCAGGCTGGGAGGAATTCACCCCTCCACTTT.